This entry lists 29 T cell receptor beta chains sequenced from one sample in a study of T cells after yellow fever vaccination. TCRdb re-called the 5' RACE reads with MiXCR, one entry per CDR3 protein. Among roughly 330,000 distinct CDR3 sequences, under 5% were seen once, and the ten largest hold 24%. Sequenced material: PBMCs, taken 5 days after the yellow fever booster vaccination. All receptors derive from a man between 18 and 35 years old who received the YFV17D yellow fever vaccine.

This clonotype came up many times. The CDR3 nucleotides read TGCAGTGCTAGACCGGGAACCTACGAGCAGTACTTC. The encoded protein is CSARPGTYEQYF. The V gene is TRBV20-1, the J gene TRBJ2-7, with D possibly matching TRBD2 (5 bases). The germline gives CDR1 DFQATT, CDR2 SNEGSKA (reference sequence). V lost 2 bases and J 2 bases, leaving 7 bases between the germline ends. The CDR3 spans 12 residues.

V is TRBV5-4 and J is TRBJ2-5; the match to TRBD2 covers 12 bases. There are 13 residues in the CDR3. Germline values: CDR1 SGHNT, CDR2 YYREEE (reference sequence). The ends lost 4 bases at V and 5 bases at J; junction bases unmatched: 0. The DNA of the CDR3 is TGTGCCAGCAGCGGGACTAGCGGGGAGACCCAGTACTTC. The encoded protein is CASSGTSGETQYF.

This clonotype appeared many times. The rearrangement links TRBV15 to TRBJ2-5; 8 positions agree with TRBD2. The CDR3 is 15 amino acids. Germline V gives CDR1 LNHNV, CDR2 YYDKDF (reference sequence). With V trimmed by 0 bases and J by 5 bases, 5 bases remained unmatched. Here the CDR3 DNA reads TGTGCCACCAGCAGAGATAGGGTAGCGGGGGAGACCCAGTACTTC. Protein product: CATSRDRVAGETQYF.

In this sample, this clonotype turned up many times. The chain employs TRBV4-2 and TRBJ1-5, with D unclear. CDR3 length equals 13 residues. Trimming pared 0 bases from V and 5 bases from J, leaving 5 bases between. Germline V gene sequence: CDR1 LGHNA, CDR2 YNFKEQ. Written as DNA, the CDR3 is TGTGCCAGCAGCCAAGACTTACATCAGCCCCAGCATTTT. Translated: CASSQDLHQPQHF.

The chain joins TRBV29-1 to TRBJ2-5; TRBD1 agrees at 7 bases. Germline-derived CDR1 and CDR2 are SQVTM and ANQGSEA. The CDR3 is 16 residues long. V dropped 6 bases and J dropped 2; count of bases not matched to a gene: 15. The CDR3 nucleotides read TGCAGCGTGCCAAAAACAGGGGCGAGCATACAAGAGACCCAGTACTTC. Its translation: CSVPKTGASIQETQYF. Combining the CDR3 with reference TRBV29-1 and TRBJ2-5 gives the whole variable domain SAVISQKPSRDICQRGTSLTIQCQVDSQVTMMFWYRQQPGQSLTLIATANQGSEATYESGFVIDKFPISRPNLTFSTLTVSNMSPEDSSIYLCSVPKTGASIQETQYFGPGTRLLVL.

This clonotype occurred a few times. The chain joins TRBV6-1 to TRBJ1-1; D is possibly TRBD1 (5 bases). The CDR3 length is 16 residues. The germline V and J ends were trimmed by 0 bases and 2 bases, with 13 bases remaining between them. Germline lookup yields CDR1 MNHNS and CDR2 SASEGT. In DNA, the CDR3 is TGTGCCAGCAGTGAAGCCCGACAGAGTAAAAACACTGAAGCTTTCTTT. The encoded protein is CASSEARQSKNTEAFF.

Ten or more counts support this clonotype. The chain joins TRBV19 to TRBJ2-2, with no clear D. The CDR3 extends over 14 amino acids. V dropped 6 bases and J dropped 3 bases, with 11 bases sitting between them. Germline lookup yields CDR1 LNHDA and CDR2 SQIVND (reference sequence). The CDR3 here is CASSGPSYTGELFF. In nucleotides, the CDR3 is TGTGCCAGTAGCGGTCCATCTTACACCGGGGAGCTGTTTTTT.

This clonotype was counted ten times or more. This rearrangement joins TRBV7-2 to TRBJ2-7; the D gene is possibly TRBD2 (5 bases). Germline assignment: CDR1 SGHTA and CDR2 FQGNSA. Trimming pared 4 bases from V and 0 bases from J, leaving 16 bases between. The CDR3 is 16 amino acids. DNA for the CDR3: TGTGCCAGCAGCTCTATCGCGGGCCTTAGCTCCTACGAGCAGTACTTC. Translation gives CASSSIAGLSSYEQYF.

This clonotype has just a few counts. J is TRBJ2-4 and V is TRBV5-8; 11 bases map to TRBD2. Looked up from germline, CDR1 is SGHTS and CDR2 is YDEGEE. The CDR3 is 15 amino acids. V lost 2 bases, J lost 8 bases, and 6 bases stayed unmatched. The CDR3 nucleotides are TGTGCCAGCAGCTTTGGGACTAGCGGAGACGACATTCAGTACTTC. Protein product: CASSFGTSGDDIQYF. Based on the CDR3 plus reference TRBV5-8 and TRBJ2-4, the full variable domain is EAGVTQSPTHLIKTRGQQATLRCSPISGHTSVYWYQQALGLGLQFLLWYDEGEERNRGNFPPRFSGRQFPNYSSELNVNALELEDSALYLCASSFGTSGDDIQYFGAGTRLSVL.

This clonotype was seen repeatedly, ten times or more. This chain uses TRBV28 with TRBJ2-7; no clear D gene. V shed 6 bases and J shed 2 bases, with 8 bases lying between them. CDR1 and CDR2 from the germline V gene are MDHEN and SYDVKM. CDR3 length equals 12 residues. CDR3 bases: TGTGCCAGCAGCTCCCCCGCCTACGAGCAGTACGTC. Translating gives CASSSPAYEQYV.

The sample holds many counts of this clonotype. The chain recombines TRBV7-2 with TRBJ2-5; 7 bases map to TRBD1. The germline gives CDR1 SGHTA, CDR2 FQGNSA. The CDR3 covers 14 residues. J was trimmed by 2 bases and V by 5 bases; bases with no gene match: 5. CDR3 loop: CASSPGQTQETQYF. The CDR3 DNA is TGTGCCAGCAGCCCGGGACAGACACAAGAGACCCAGTACTTC.

This clonotype was seen repeatedly, ten times or more. The chain recombines TRBV20-1 with TRBJ2-1, with 8 bases lining up with TRBD2. The CDR3 runs 15 residues. The V gene end was trimmed by 0 bases and the J gene end by 5 bases; junction bases not matched to a gene: 6. Germline CDR1 DFQATT, CDR2 SNEGSKA (reference sequence). DNA of the CDR3: TGCAGTGCTAGAGATTGGAGCGGGGGCGACAATGAGCAGTTCTTC. Translated: CSARDWSGGDNEQFF.

The sample holds many counts of this clonotype. The V call is TRBV5-4, the J call TRBJ2-1; D gene uncertain. The CDR3 runs to 15 residues. The germline V and J ends were trimmed by 0 bases and 5 bases, with 12 bases remaining between them. CDR1 is SGHNT, CDR2 YYREEE, per germline (reference sequence). CDR3 in amino acids: CASSLVGHVNNEQFF. CDR3 in DNA: TGTGCCAGCAGCTTGGTGGGCCACGTTAACAATGAGCAGTTCTTC. The complete variable domain, with remaining parts taken from reference TRBV5-4 and TRBJ2-1, reads ETGVTQSPTHLIKTRGQQVTLRCSSQSGHNTVSWYQQALGQGPQFIFQYYREEENGRGNFPPRFSGLQFPNYSSELNVNALELDDSALYLCASSLVGHVNNEQFFGPGTRLTVL.

In its sample, this clonotype was seen many times. The genes are TRBV7-2 and TRBJ2-2; 8 nucleotides match TRBD1. Germline V gene data show CDR1 as SGHTA and CDR2 as FQGNSA. The CDR3 length is 13 residues. Trimming took 9 bases from V and 6 from J; bases not matched to a gene: 6. The CDR3 spells CASMGQVAGELFF. DNA for the CDR3: TGTGCCAGTATGGGACAGGTAGCCGGGGAGCTGTTTTTT.

This clonotype was detected many times. The chain employs TRBV30 and TRBJ2-1; 7 positions match TRBD2. This CDR3 is 14 amino acids long. Germline V CDR1 and CDR2: GTSNPN, SVGIG (reference sequence). V shed 4 bases, J shed 4 bases, and the junction held 7 bases outside the gene matches. The CDR3 protein is CAWTPGGGYNEQFF. Here the CDR3 DNA reads TGTGCCTGGACCCCTGGGGGGGGTTACAATGAGCAGTTCTTC. The variable domain in full, completed from reference TRBV30 and TRBJ2-1, reads SQTIHQWPATLVQPVGSPLSLECTVEGTSNPNLYWYRQAAGRGLQLLFYSVGIGQISSEVPQNLSASRPQDRQFILSSKKLLLSDSGFYLCAWTPGGGYNEQFFGPGTRLTVL.

This clonotype was found a few times. The rearrangement joins TRBV3-1 to TRBJ1-5, with 11 bases that match TRBD1. This CDR3 is 15 amino acids long. Germline CDR1 and CDR2: LGHDT and YNNKEL (reference sequence). V dropped 5 bases and J dropped 6; count of bases not matched to a gene: 6. The CDR3 reads CASSEGQGVAQPQHF. The DNA of the CDR3 is TGTGCCAGCAGCGAGGGACAGGGGGTGGCTCAGCCCCAGCATTTT.

The chain links TRBV20-1 to TRBJ1-1; D remains unclear. The CDR3 sequence is 13 residues long. Trimming removed 3 bases at V and 0 bases at J, with 8 bases between. In germline, CDR1 is DFQATT, CDR2 SNEGSKA (reference sequence). The CDR3 sequence: CSASLIMNTEAFF. Written as DNA, the CDR3 is TGCAGTGCTAGTTTAATCATGAACACTGAAGCTTTCTTT.

The chain links TRBV12-3 or TRBV12-4 to TRBJ1-6; maybe TRBD1 (6 bases). Trimming cost V 1 base and J 11 bases, with 12 bases left between them. This CDR3 is 14 amino acids long. The CDR3 sequence is CASSLEGEQTPLHF. The CDR3 DNA is TGTGCCAGCAGTTTAGAGGGGGAGCAAACACCCCTCCACTTT.

In its sample, this clonotype was seen a few times. The junction does not match germline at one end; this may be a read error. The V call is TRBV7-2, the J call TRBJ1-6; D might be TRBD1 (6 bases). The germline CDR1 and CDR2 sequences are SGHTA and FQGNSA. This CDR3 is 12 amino acids long. The CDR3 loop reads CAGGGMSSSLHF. The CDR3 DNA is TGTGCCGGAGGGGGTATGAGTTCATCCCTCCACTTT.

This clonotype occurred a few times. J is TRBJ1-1 and V is TRBV10-3; weak D call: TRBD1 (5 bases). CDR3 length: 13 residues. V was clipped by 3 bases and J by 3 bases, with 8 bases between them. Germline CDR1 ENHRY, CDR2 SYGVKD. Here the CDR3 DNA reads TGTGCCATCAGTGATGTAGGGGACACTGAAGCTTTCTTT. It yields the protein CAISDVGDTEAFF.

This clonotype was observed many times. CDR3 residues: CSATGLTNSGANVLTF. The CDR3 nucleotides read TGCAGTGCTACGGGGCTGACAAACTCTGGGGCCAACGTCCTGACTTTC. V usage is TRBV20-1 and J usage is TRBJ2-6, with D possibly called TRBD1 or TRBD2 (5 bases each). Germline values: CDR1 DFQATT, CDR2 SNEGSKA (reference sequence). The CDR3 sequence is 16 residues long. The V and J ends lost 4 bases and 0 bases respectively, with 13 bases between them.

The chain uses TRBV28 and TRBJ2-3, with TRBD2 matching 9 bases. Trimming took 5 bases from V and 2 from J; bases not matched to a gene: 5. The CDR3 runs to 15 residues. Germline lookup yields CDR1 MDHEN and CDR2 SYDVKM. CDR3 DNA sequence: TGTGCCAGCAGTCATATAGCGGGAGTCACAGATACGCAGTATTTT. It is translated as CASSHIAGVTDTQYF.

The chain carries TRBV5-1 and TRBJ2-2, with unresolved D. This CDR3 is built from 14 residues. V lost 10 bases, J lost 1 base, and 14 bases lay in between. Germline loops: CDR1 SGHRS, CDR2 YFSETQ. The CDR3 loop is CASRPNLNTGELFF. The DNA of the CDR3 is TGCGCCTCCAGGCCTAACCTGAACACCGGGGAGCTGTTTTTT.

This clonotype was seen only a few times. The chain uses TRBV9 and TRBJ2-3; 9 nucleotides agree with TRBD2. The junction had 15 bases not matched to a gene; V was cut back by 4 bases and J by 3 bases. CDR1 and CDR2 from the germline V gene are SGDLS and YYNGEE. The CDR3 consists of 18 residues. The CDR3 coding sequence is TGTGCCAGCAGCCCAGGGAGCGGGGGGTTTGGCTGGACAGATACGCAGTATTTT. It codes for CASSPGSGGFGWTDTQYF. Using reference TRBV9 and TRBJ2-3 for the parts outside the CDR3, the full variable domain is DSGVTQTPKHLITATGQRVTLRCSPRSGDLSVYWYQQSLDQGLQFLIQYYNGEERAKGNILERFSAQQFPDLHSELNLSSLELGDSALYFCASSPGSGGFGWTDTQYFGPGTRLTVL.

The genes are TRBV19 and TRBJ1-1; tentative D call: TRBD1 (5 bases). The CDR3 has 13 amino acids. The germline V gene encodes CDR1 LNHDA and CDR2 SQIVND (reference sequence). The V gene lost 5 bases and the J gene lost 10 bases, with 17 bases spanning the gap. CDR3 loop: CASSGARTRGAFF. As DNA, the CDR3 is TGTGCCAGTAGTGGGGCCCGAACGAGGGGAGCTTTCTTT.

This clonotype was detected many times. The chain couples TRBV20-1 to TRBJ2-7, with TRBD2 matching over 10 bases. V was clipped by 1 base and J by 2 bases; unmatched bases: 8. This CDR3 is 16 amino acids long. CDR1 is DFQATT, CDR2 SNEGSKA, per germline (reference sequence). CDR3 coding DNA: TGCAGTGCTAGAGCGGTCGTAGCGGGGGGAACCTACGAGCAGTACTTC. It yields the protein CSARAVVAGGTYEQYF.

This chain links TRBV7-2 with TRBJ2-1; D is undetermined. The CDR3 totals 14 residues. V was trimmed by 1 base and J by 6 bases, leaving 10 bases between them. CDR1 is SGHTA and CDR2 is FQGNSA in the germline V gene. In DNA form, the CDR3 reads TGTGCCAGCAGCTTAGTGGGCAGGAGCAATGAGCAGTTCTTC. As protein: CASSLVGRSNEQFF.

The table lists this clonotype with many counts. V and J are TRBV24-1 and TRBJ2-3; 10 positions match TRBD1. Trimming removed 12 bases from V and 4 bases from J; junction bases left unmatched: 9. This CDR3 contains 14 residues. In germline, CDR1 is KGHDR, CDR2 SFDVKD. For the CDR3, the DNA is TGTGCCGTGGACTCGGGACAGGGGTCAGATACGCAGTATTTT. It codes for CAVDSGQGSDTQYF.

This clonotype was seen a few times. The chain employs TRBV20-1 and TRBJ1-5, with D hard to call. The V end was cut by 0 bases, the J end by 4 bases, with 13 bases between. In germline, CDR1 is DFQATT, CDR2 SNEGSKA (reference sequence). CDR3 length: 15 amino acids. CDR3 region: CSARDVGRENQPQHF. CDR3 nucleotides: TGCAGTGCTAGAGATGTTGGTAGGGAAAATCAGCCCCAGCATTTT.